Each of the 16 T cell receptor beta chains below was sequenced from the same sample in a study of identical twins. TCRdb used MiXCR to reprocess the 5' RACE reads, holding one entry per CDR3 protein. This repertoire shows a few hundred thousand distinct CDR3 sequences, more than 9% found once; its top ten account for roughly 3%. The sample was also reused in another study, on yellow fever vaccine responses in identical twins.

Sequences were obtained from PBMCs. Receptor source: a woman aged 18-29 years in good health.

This clonotype was found once. V is TRBV18 and J is TRBJ2-7; TRBD1 aligns across 8 bases. Germline V gene data show CDR1 as KGHSH and CDR2 as LQKENI. The CDR3 has 14 amino acids. The V gene end was trimmed by 5 bases and the J gene end by 6 bases; junction bases not matched to a gene: 9. The CDR3 spells CASSIWAGGSEQYF. The CDR3 DNA reads TGTGCCAGCTCAATCTGGGCAGGGGGCTCCGAGCAGTACTTC.

This chain links TRBV30 with TRBJ2-2; D gene uncertain. The CDR3 has 16 amino acids. The germline CDR1 and CDR2 sequences are GTSNPN and SVGIG (reference sequence). The germline V and J ends were trimmed by 2 bases and 5 bases, with 18 bases remaining between them. The CDR3 DNA reads TGTGCCTGGAGTAACCCGACACCTATAGGAACCGGGGAGCTGTTTTTT. Translating it yields CAWSNPTPIGTGELFF.

This clonotype was detected a few times. The chain carries TRBV25-1 and TRBJ2-7; no clear D. Trimming pared 3 bases from V and 1 base from J, leaving 13 bases between. Germline loops: CDR1 MGHDK, CDR2 SYGVNS. The CDR3 is 15 amino acids. CDR3 in amino acids: CASSDVGVTSYEQYF. The CDR3 region has the DNA TGTGCCAGCAGTGACGTTGGGGTGACTTCCTACGAGCAGTACTTC.

V is TRBV28 and J is TRBJ2-1, with a weak D call TRBD2 (7 bases). The CDR3 is 16 amino acids. The V gene lost 2 bases and the J gene lost 2 bases, with 13 bases spanning the gap. CDR1 and CDR2 (germline): MDHEN, SYDVKM. The CDR3 loop is CASSLRGGDPYNEQFF. CDR3 DNA: TGTGCCAGCAGTTTAAGGGGGGGCGACCCCTACAATGAGCAGTTCTTC.

This clonotype has ten or more counts. The CDR3 sequence is CASSRERGTYNEQFF. DNA of the CDR3: TGTGCCAGCAGTCGTGAGCGGGGGACCTACAATGAGCAGTTCTTC. The chain carries TRBV4-2 and TRBJ2-1, with 8 bases aligning to TRBD2. The CDR3 runs to 15 residues. Losses at the gene ends were 6 bases for V and 2 bases for J; bases not matched to a gene: 6. The germline V gene encodes CDR1 LGHNA and CDR2 YNFKEQ.

This clonotype was counted only a few times. This rearrangement joins TRBV5-1 to TRBJ2-5; perhaps TRBD1 as D (6 bases). Germline V gene lookup returns CDR1 SGHRS and CDR2 YFSETQ. V lost 2 bases, J lost 2 bases, and 13 bases lay in between. The CDR3 is made up of 15 amino acids. CDR3: CASSFLRTDQETQYF. The CDR3 DNA is TGCGCCAGCAGCTTCTTGAGGACAGATCAAGAGACCCAGTACTTC.

V gene TRBV6-2 or TRBV6-3 combines with J gene TRBJ1-1; 7 bases agree with TRBD1. Germline values: CDR1 MNHEY, CDR2 SVGEGT. Trimming cost V 2 bases and J 0 bases; bases outside gene matches: 3. The CDR3 spans 15 residues. The CDR3 is CASSYTTGMNTEAFF. CDR3 bases: TGTGCCAGCAGTTACACGACAGGGATGAACACTGAAGCTTTCTTT.

This clonotype was counted ten times or more. The V and J genes are TRBV11-2 and TRBJ2-3; D is unresolved. Trimming stripped 0 bases from V and 5 bases from J, with 21 bases between. This CDR3 is built from 18 residues. Germline V gives CDR1 SGHAT, CDR2 FQNNGV. DNA for the CDR3: TGTGCCAGCAGCTTAGATTTGGTTGACTCTATGGTAGGAGATACGCAGTATTTT. This codes for CASSLDLVDSMVGDTQYF.

The sample holds a few counts of this clonotype. This rearrangement joins TRBV6-2 or TRBV6-3 to TRBJ2-2, with 8 positions matching TRBD1. CDR3 length: 16 residues. V lost 5 bases and J lost 2; bases outside the gene matches: 7. Per germline, CDR1 MNHEY and CDR2 SVGEGT. CDR3 sequence (DNA): TGTGCCAGCAGTGCAAGGACAGGGAGAAACACCGGGGAGCTGTTTTTT. Translated, it gives CASSARTGRNTGELFF.

V is TRBV4-1 and J is TRBJ2-7; TRBD2 agrees at 8 bases. Germline V gene lookup returns CDR1 MGHRA and CDR2 YSYEKL. With 0 bases clipped from V and 3 bases from J, the junction kept 4 bases outside the gene matches. This CDR3 region has 15 residues. The CDR3 nucleotides read TGCGCCAGCAGCCAAGATAGCGGGAACGGCTACGAGCAGTACTTC. This sequence encodes CASSQDSGNGYEQYF.

The chain links TRBV3-1 to TRBJ2-7; no clear D gene. This CDR3 comprises 11 residues. CDR1 and CDR2 from the germline V gene are LGHDT and YNNKEL (reference sequence). With 1 base removed from V and 7 bases from J, the gap between germline ends came to 5 bases. As DNA, the CDR3 is TGTGCCAGCAGCCAAGGATGGGAGCAGTACTTC. Translating it yields CASSQGWEQYF.

This sequence joins TRBV20-1 and TRBJ2-7; 8 bases are a match to TRBD2. The length of the CDR3 is 14 residues. The germline V gene encodes CDR1 DFQATT and CDR2 SNEGSKA (reference sequence). J was trimmed by 3 bases and V by 2 bases; bases with no gene match: 6. The CDR3 spells CSARLVAGNYEQYF. Here the CDR3 DNA reads TGCAGTGCTAGATTGGTAGCGGGGAACTACGAGCAGTACTTC.

This clonotype showed up many times. J is TRBJ2-7 and V is TRBV5-6, with no clear D. V lost 4 bases, J lost 0 bases, and 8 bases lay in between. CDR1 is SGHDT and CDR2 is YYEEEE in the germline V gene. There are 13 residues in the CDR3. CDR3 DNA: TGTGCCAGCAGCCCCTGGTCCTCCTACGAGCAGTACTTC. This gives the protein CASSPWSSYEQYF.

This clonotype was detected only a few times. The rearrangement joins TRBV29-1 to TRBJ1-2; D unresolved. Germline assignment: CDR1 SQVTM and CDR2 ANQGSEA. This CDR3 contains 12 residues. V was pared by 0 bases and J by 1 base, with 3 bases between. For the CDR3, the DNA is TGCAGCGTTGAAGATCGTAACTATGGCTACACCTTC. Translating it yields CSVEDRNYGYTF.

In this sample, this clonotype turned up many times. The chain combines TRBV12-3 or TRBV12-4 with TRBJ2-7; 9 nucleotides agree with TRBD1. The CDR3 runs to 16 residues. J gave up 5 bases and V 2 bases, and 10 bases lay outside the gene matches. Here the CDR3 reads CASSLIRTGVIDEQYF. The CDR3 DNA is TGTGCCAGCAGTTTAATTAGGACAGGGGTAATCGACGAGCAGTACTTC.

A few counts support this clonotype. The rearrangement uses TRBV29-1 and TRBJ2-5, with D maybe TRBD2 (6 bases). Germline V lookup: CDR1 SQVTM, CDR2 ANQGSEA. The CDR3 consists of 14 residues. Trimming took 2 bases from V and 4 from J, leaving 14 bases between them. CDR3 nucleotides: TGCAGCGTTGAACGGTGGGCCGGGGGAGAGACCCAGTACTTC. Amino acids: CSVERWAGGETQYF.